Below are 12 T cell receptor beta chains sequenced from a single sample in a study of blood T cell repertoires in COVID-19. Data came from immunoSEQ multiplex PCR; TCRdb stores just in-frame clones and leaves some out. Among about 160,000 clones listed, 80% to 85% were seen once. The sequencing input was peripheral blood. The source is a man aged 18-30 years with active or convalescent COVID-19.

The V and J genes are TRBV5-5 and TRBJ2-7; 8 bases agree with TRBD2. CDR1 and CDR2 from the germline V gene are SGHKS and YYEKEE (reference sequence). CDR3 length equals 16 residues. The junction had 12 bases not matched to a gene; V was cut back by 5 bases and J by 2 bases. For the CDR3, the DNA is TGTGCCAGCAGACCTAACCCACTGACTAGCGCCTACGAGCAGTACTTC. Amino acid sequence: CASRPNPLTSAYEQYF.

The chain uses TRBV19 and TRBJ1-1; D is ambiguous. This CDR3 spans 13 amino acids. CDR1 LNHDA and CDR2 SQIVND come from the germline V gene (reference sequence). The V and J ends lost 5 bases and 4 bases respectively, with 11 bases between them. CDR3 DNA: TGTGCCAGTAGTGCCGAGGTGGGCACTGAAGCTTTCTTT. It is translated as CASSAEVGTEAFF.

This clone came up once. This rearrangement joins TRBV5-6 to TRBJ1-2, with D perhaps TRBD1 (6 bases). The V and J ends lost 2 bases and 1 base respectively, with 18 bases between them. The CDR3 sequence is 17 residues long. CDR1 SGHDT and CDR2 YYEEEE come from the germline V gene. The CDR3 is CASSFTGRGAFNYGYTF. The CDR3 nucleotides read TGTGCCAGCAGCTTTACAGGGAGAGGGGCCTTTAACTATGGCTACACCTTC.

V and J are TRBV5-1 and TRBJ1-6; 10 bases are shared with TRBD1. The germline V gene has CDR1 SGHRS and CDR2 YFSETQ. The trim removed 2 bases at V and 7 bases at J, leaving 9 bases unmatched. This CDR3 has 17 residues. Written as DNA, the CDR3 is TGCGCCAGCAGCTTACTTACGGGGACAGGGGAAAATTCACCCCTCCACTTT. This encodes CASSLLTGTGENSPLHF. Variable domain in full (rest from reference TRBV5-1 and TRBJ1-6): KAGVTQTPRYLIKTRGQQVTLSCSPISGHRSVSWYQQTPGQGLQFLFEYFSETQRNKGNFPGRFSGRQFSNSRSEMNVSTLELGDSALYLCASSLLTGTGENSPLHFGNGTRLTVT.

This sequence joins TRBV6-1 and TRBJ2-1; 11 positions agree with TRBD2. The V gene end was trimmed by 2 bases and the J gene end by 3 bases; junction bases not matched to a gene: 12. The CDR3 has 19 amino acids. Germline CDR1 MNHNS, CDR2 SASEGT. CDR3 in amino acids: CASSERGRLAGTLYNEQFF. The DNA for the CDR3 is TGTGCCAGCAGTGAAAGAGGGAGACTAGCGGGGACACTCTACAATGAGCAGTTCTTC.

CDR3 sequence (DNA): TGTGCCAGCAGCACTACGAGGTGGTCACCCCTCCACTTT. Its protein product is CASSTTRWSPLHF. The chain is built from TRBV12-3 or TRBV12-4 and TRBJ1-6; D unresolved. The CDR3 runs to 13 residues. Trimming left V 6 bases short and J 10 bases short, with 13 bases between.

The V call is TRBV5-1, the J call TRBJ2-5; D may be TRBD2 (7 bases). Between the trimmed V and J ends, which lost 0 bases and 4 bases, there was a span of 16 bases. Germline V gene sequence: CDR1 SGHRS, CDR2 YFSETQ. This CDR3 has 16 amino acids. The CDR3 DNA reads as TGCGCCAGCAGCTTGGATGGGGGGGGCTCGAGAGAGACCCAGTACTTC. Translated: CASSLDGGGSRETQYF. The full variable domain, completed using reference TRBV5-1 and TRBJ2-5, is KAGVTQTPRYLIKTRGQQVTLSCSPISGHRSVSWYQQTPGQGLQFLFEYFSETQRNKGNFPGRFSGRQFSNSRSEMNVSTLELGDSALYLCASSLDGGGSRETQYFGPGTRLLVL.

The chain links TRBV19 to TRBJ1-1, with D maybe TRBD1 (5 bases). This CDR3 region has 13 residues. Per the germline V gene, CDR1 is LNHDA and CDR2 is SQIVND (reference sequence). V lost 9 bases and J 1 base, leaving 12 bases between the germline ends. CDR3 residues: CASRTLQNTEAFF. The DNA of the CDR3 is TGTGCCAGCAGGACACTCCAGAACACTGAAGCTTTCTTT.

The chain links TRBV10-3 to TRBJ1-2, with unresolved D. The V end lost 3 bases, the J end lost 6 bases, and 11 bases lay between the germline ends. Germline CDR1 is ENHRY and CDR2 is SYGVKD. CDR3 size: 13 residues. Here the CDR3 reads CAISDEPEHGYTF. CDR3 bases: TGTGCCATCAGTGACGAACCCGAGCATGGCTACACCTTC.

The CDR3 protein is CAWSIAGGGTQYF. For the CDR3, the DNA is TGTGCCTGGAGTATAGCGGGAGGTGGGACCCAGTACTTC. V usage is TRBV30 and J usage is TRBJ2-5; 10 bases line up with TRBD2. After removal of 2 bases from V and 7 bases from J, the junction contained 4 bases not matched to a gene. Germline-derived CDR1 and CDR2 are GTSNPN and SVGIG (reference sequence). The CDR3 has 13 residues.

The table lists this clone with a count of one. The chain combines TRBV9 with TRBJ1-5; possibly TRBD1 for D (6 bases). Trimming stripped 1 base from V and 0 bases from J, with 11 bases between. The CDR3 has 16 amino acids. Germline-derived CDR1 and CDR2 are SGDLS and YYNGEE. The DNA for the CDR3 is TGTGCCAGCAGCGTAACGGACAGTCCTAGCAATCAGCCCCAGCATTTT. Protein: CASSVTDSPSNQPQHF. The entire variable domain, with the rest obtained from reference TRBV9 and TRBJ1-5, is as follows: DSGVTQTPKHLITATGQRVTLRCSPRSGDLSVYWYQQSLDQGLQFLIQYYNGEERAKGNILERFSAQQFPDLHSELNLSSLELGDSALYFCASSVTDSPSNQPQHFGDGTRLSIL.

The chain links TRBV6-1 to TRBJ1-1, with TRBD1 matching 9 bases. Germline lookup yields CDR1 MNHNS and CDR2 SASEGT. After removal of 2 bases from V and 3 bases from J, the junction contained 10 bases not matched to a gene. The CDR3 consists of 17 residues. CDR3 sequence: CASSEWVTGGAYTEAFF. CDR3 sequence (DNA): TGTGCCAGCAGTGAATGGGTTACAGGGGGCGCGTACACTGAAGCTTTCTTT.